This TCR beta chain was identified during a study of blood T cells in healthy people across ages. Trimming removed 2 bases from V and 0 bases from J, with 15 bases in between. The CDR3 contains 17 residues. Per germline, CDR1 SGDLS and CDR2 YYNGEE. The authors ran a second PCR of about 6 to 12 cycles using a sample-barcoded 5' primer and a J-beta primer mix. TCRdb reprocessed the 5' RACE reads via MiXCR and lists one record per CDR3 protein. The sample carries some 690,000 distinct CDR3 sequences, 22% recorded once. This clonotype has a handful of counts. Its antigen is not identified. General study findings and limits: Estimated diversity, derived from one million T cells, was regarded as an underestimate. In older individuals, TCR beta diversity per million T cells was lower, falling roughly linearly with age. There were more naive CD4+ cells and higher diversity in long-lived donors than in aged donors.

Sequenced: blood. The source is a man aged 65-85 years in good health. V usage is TRBV9 and J usage is TRBJ2-1; no firm D call. The CDR3 sequence is CASSVDPALPSYNEQFF. In DNA, the CDR3 is TGTGCCAGCAGCGTCGACCCCGCACTTCCCTCCTACAATGAGCAGTTCTTC.